The present entry profiles one T cell receptor (beta chain) with its context. No antigen is known for it. This specimen comes from a study of cytomegalovirus exposure and HLA in healthy donors. The study's findings and limits: The majority of TCR sequences were rare, yet some public TCRs appeared in many donors. In vitro testing confirmed three CMV-associated chains as specific for CMV antigens.

CDR1 is LNHDA, CDR2 SQIVND, per germline (reference sequence). This CDR3 spans 14 amino acids. With 1 base removed from V and 1 base from J, the gap between germline ends came to 8 bases. Generated by immunoSEQ multiplex PCR, the TCRdb table keeps only in-frame clones and is missing some. The sample holds approximately 150,000 clones, less than 90% seen once. The clonotype originates from a man aged 30-40 years in good health and CMV-seropositive. Input material: PBMCs. The chain carries TRBV19 and TRBJ2-7; maybe TRBD1 (6 bases). The CDR3 spells CASSIVGGSYEQYF. The CDR3, as DNA: TGTGCCAGTAGTATAGTAGGGGGTTCCTACGAGCAGTACTTC.